This is a list of T cell receptor beta chains from one sample in a study of T-cell reconstitution after alpha-beta-depleted transplantation in children. Each CDR3 protein gets one entry after TCRdb re-called the PCR reads with MiXCR. The profile covers just over 950,000 distinct CDR3 sequences, with about 31% appearing a single time and more than 25% taken by the ten largest. This specimen consisted of PBMCs, mostly from graft donor cells, obtained 360 days after TCRalphabeta/CD19-depleted stem cell transplant. The source is a boy less than two years old who had a stem cell transplant for SCID, so the T cells may come from the graft donor. Each CDR3 is given with its conserved first and last residue. The D gene is left open where the match is weak. Not every row has a clone size; where given, it reads once, few, many or a size class.

D gene	V gene	clone size	J gene	CDR3 DNA	CDR3 protein
TRBD1	TRBV4-1	-	TRBJ1-2	TGCGCCAGCAGCCAAGTCCCAGGGGGGAACTATGGCTACACCTTC	CASSQVPGGNYGYTF
-	TRBV5-1	-	TRBJ1-1	TGCGCCAGCAGCTTGGGGTCTTCTCTCCAGGGACGAGCTTTCTTT	CASSLGSSLQGRAFF
TRBD2	TRBV10-3	-	TRBJ2-7	TGTGCCACCGCCACCGAGAGGGAGGGAGACGAGCAGTACTTC	CATATEREGDEQYF
-	TRBV28	few	TRBJ2-7	TGTGCCAGCAGTTTACCCAGACTCCTACTCGGCAACGAGCAGTACTTC	CASSLPRLLLGNEQYF
TRBD1	TRBV6-2/TRBV6-3	-	TRBJ1-1	TGTGCCAGCAGTCCCCTTACTGTCCTCATCCGGACAGGGTGGTACACTGAAGCTTTCTTT	CASSPLTVLIRTGWYTEAFF
TRBD1	TRBV5-1	-	TRBJ2-1	TGCGCCAGCAGCTTGGTGGACAGGGGAATCAATGAGCAGTTCTTC	CASSLVDRGINEQFF
-	TRBV18	once	TRBJ1-1	TGTGCCAGCTCACCGCTAGACTTGGACACTGAAGCTTTCTTT	CASSPLDLDTEAFF
-	TRBV10-3	few	TRBJ2-7	TGTGCCATCAGTGATCGCGGGGCAGCTATCCACGAGCAGTACTTC	CAISDRGAAIHEQYF
TRBD1	TRBV29-1	-	TRBJ1-1	TGCAGCGTCAGGACAGGGGGGGAAACTGAAGCTTTCTTT	CSVRTGGETEAFF
-	TRBV27	few	TRBJ2-1	TGTGCCAGCAGTTTAGCCGACACGGGTGAGCAGTTCTTC	CASSLADTGEQFF
-	TRBV7-2	few	TRBJ1-2	TGTGCCAGCAGCTTAGAGCTCCAGGGAGGTAGCTATGGCTACACCTTC	CASSLELQGGSYGYTF
-	TRBV7-9	few	TRBJ1-2	TGTGCCAGCAGCTTAAAGGGACAAGGCTATGGCTACACCTTC	CASSLKGQGYGYTF
-	TRBV12-3/TRBV12-4	few	TRBJ2-7	TGTGCCAGCAGTTTTGGATCCGGTGGGGACTACGAGCAGTACTTC	CASSFGSGGDYEQYF
TRBD1	TRBV18	-	TRBJ2-4	TGTGCCAGCTCACCTAGCAGGGGGCTCAAAAACATTCAGTACTTC	CASSPSRGLKNIQYF
TRBD1	TRBV5-1	few	TRBJ2-5	TGCGCCAGCAGCGCCGGGGACAGAGAAGAGACCCAGTACTTC	CASSAGDREETQYF
-	TRBV20-1	-	TRBJ1-5	TGCAGTGCTAGAGGGGGCCAGTTCAATCAGCCCCAGCATTTT	CSARGGQFNQPQHF
-	TRBV28	-	TRBJ2-3	TGTGCCAGCAAGGGAGGCCATACGCAGTATTTT	CASKGGHTQYF
TRBD2	TRBV7-2	few	TRBJ2-5	TGTGCCAGCAGCATACTAGCGGGGGATAAAGAGACCCAGTACTTC	CASSILAGDKETQYF
TRBD2	TRBV18	-	TRBJ2-7	TGTGCCAGCTCACCGTGGACTAGCGACTACGAGCAGTACTTC	CASSPWTSDYEQYF
-	TRBV6-5	-	TRBJ1-5	TGTGCCAGCAGTTACTCCTACGGCACAGTGGGCCGTCAGCCCCAGCATTTT	CASSYSYGTVGRQPQHF
-	TRBV6-2/TRBV6-3	-	TRBJ2-2	TGTGCCAGCAGGCCCCAGGGGTCTCGAGGCACCGGGGAGCTGTTTTTT	CASRPQGSRGTGELFF
-	TRBV4-2	many	TRBJ2-1	TGTGCCAGCAGCCAAGTCTCCGGATACAATGAGCAGTTCTTC	CASSQVSGYNEQFF
TRBD1	TRBV5-1	few	TRBJ2-3	TGCGCCAGCAGCCGGAGCCCGGGACAGGGGGCAGCAGATACGCAGTATTTT	CASSRSPGQGAADTQYF
-	TRBV27	-	TRBJ2-2	TGTGCCAGCAGACTTACCCCTCTGTTGGCCAACCCGAACACCGGGGAGCTGTTTTTT	CASRLTPLLANPNTGELFF
-	TRBV4-3	-	TRBJ1-2	TGCGCCAGCAGCCAGGACTCTTCTGTGACGCCCAACTATGGCTACACCTTC	CASSQDSSVTPNYGYTF
-	TRBV27	many	TRBJ2-1	TGTGCCAGCAGTTTACGGGGGCCGACCTACAATGAGCAGTTCTTC	CASSLRGPTYNEQFF
TRBD1	TRBV9	-	TRBJ2-1	TGTGCCAGCAGCGTAGAGATGGCAGGGGGCTCGGTCCCACAAGAGCAGTTCTTC	CASSVEMAGGSVPQEQFF
TRBD1	TRBV6-1	-	TRBJ2-7	TGTGCCAGCAAGGGATCCGGGACAGGGGGCCGGGAGCAGTACTTC	CASKGSGTGGREQYF
-	TRBV5-6	-	TRBJ2-7	TGTGCCAGCGGCGGGACGGCAGAATCCTACGAGCAGTACTTC	CASGGTAESYEQYF
TRBD2	TRBV24-1	-	TRBJ2-1	TGTGCCACCAGTGATTTGTGGGTAGCGGGGGGGCCCAATGAGCAGTTCTTC	CATSDLWVAGGPNEQFF
-	TRBV7-2	few	TRBJ1-1	TGTGCCAGCAGCTTAGGCTCACCGGGCACTGAAGCTTTCTTT	CASSLGSPGTEAFF
TRBD1	TRBV5-1	-	TRBJ1-1	TGCGCCAGCAGCCAGGGGGGGATGGGCACTGAAGCTTTCTTT	CASSQGGMGTEAFF
-	TRBV28	few	TRBJ1-5	TGTGCCAGCAGTGCCCCACTGGGGACGAGAAATCAGCCCCAGCATTTT	CASSAPLGTRNQPQHF
TRBD1	TRBV7-8	-	TRBJ2-4	TGTGCCAGCAGCGCCGGGACAGGGGTTATAGCCAAAAACATTCAGTACTTC	CASSAGTGVIAKNIQYF
TRBD2	TRBV20-1	few	TRBJ2-7	TGCAGTGCTAGCTCCAGCGGGGGGCACTACGAGCAGTACTTC	CSASSSGGHYEQYF
-	TRBV12-3/TRBV12-4	-	TRBJ1-1	TGTGCCACCGTTCTAACCGGGTTGCACACTGAAGCTTTCTTT	CATVLTGLHTEAFF
TRBD2	TRBV3-1	few	TRBJ2-3	TGTGCCAGCAGCCGCACTAGGAGCGGGGGGGCCTCAGGCACAGATACGCAGTATTTT	CASSRTRSGGASGTDTQYF
-	TRBV20-1	few	TRBJ2-7	TGCAGTGCCGGGGCGGGGGCGAACCCAACCTACGAGCAGTACTTC	CSAGAGANPTYEQYF
-	TRBV4-2	few	TRBJ2-3	TGTGCCAGCAGCCAAGATGCGCGACAAGACTACACAGATACGCAGTATTTT	CASSQDARQDYTDTQYF
-	TRBV20-1	-	TRBJ1-1	TGCAGTGCTAGAGAAGGTCGACTAATAATGAACACTGAAGCTTTCTTT	CSAREGRLIMNTEAFF
-	TRBV6-1	few	TRBJ2-1	TGTGCCAGCAGCCGCCCCAGGGACCTATACAATGAGCAGTTCTTC	CASSRPRDLYNEQFF
TRBD2	TRBV5-1	few	TRBJ2-1	TGCGCCAGCAGATCGGGACTAGCGGGGGGCAGTGATGAGCAGTTCTTC	CASRSGLAGGSDEQFF
-	TRBV7-3	-	TRBJ2-2	TGTGCCAGCAGCTCCTACGTTGGGACCGGGGAGCTGTTTTTT	CASSSYVGTGELFF
-	TRBV13	once	TRBJ2-5	TGTGCCAGCAGCTTAGGAATGGTGGCAGGCCAAGAGACCCAGTACTTC	CASSLGMVAGQETQYF
-	TRBV20-1	-	TRBJ2-7	TGCAGTGCTAGTCCGGCCGGTCCCGACGAGCAGTACTTC	CSASPAGPDEQYF
-	TRBV6-5	few	TRBJ2-6	TGTGCCAGCAGTTTCCCGACGCCCTCGGGGGCCAACGTCCTGACTTTC	CASSFPTPSGANVLTF